The 23 T cell receptor beta chains below all came from one sample that was sequenced in a study of blood T cell repertoires in COVID-19. Some clones are missing from TCRdb's copy, which holds only in-frame ones; the method was immunoSEQ multiplex PCR. This table holds 250,000 to 300,000 clones, roughly nine tenths found once. Sequencing input: peripheral blood. These receptors all stem from a man between 18 and 35 years old with active or convalescent COVID-19.

Only one count was recorded for this clone. V and J are TRBV7-9 and TRBJ1-1; the D is unclear. The germline CDR1 and CDR2 sequences are SEHNR and FQNEAQ (reference sequence). Trimming shortened V by 1 base and J by 9 bases, and 24 bases separated the two germline ends. CDR3 length: 17 amino acids. CDR3 coding DNA: TGTGCCAGCAGCTTAGTCGATCGTTTCATTGGGGAGCCTAAAGCTTTCTTT. Translation: CASSLVDRFIGEPKAFF. Full variable domain (outside the CDR3, taken from reference TRBV7-9 and TRBJ1-1): DTGVSQNPRHKITKRGQNVTFRCDPISEHNRLYWYRQTLGQGPEFLTYFQNEAQLEKSRLLSDRFSAERPKGSFSTLEIQRTEQGDSAMYLCASSLVDRFIGEPKAFFGQGTRLTVV.

The gene calls are TRBV7-8 and TRBJ1-1; the match to TRBD1 covers 9 bases. J gave up 7 bases and V 5 bases, and 5 bases lay outside the gene matches. CDR3 length equals 13 residues. Looked up from germline, CDR1 is SGHVS and CDR2 is FQNEAQ. The CDR3 nucleotides read TGTGCCAGCAGCACGGACAGGGGTGATGAAGCTTTCTTT. This sequence encodes CASSTDRGDEAFF. Together with reference TRBV7-8 and TRBJ1-1, the CDR3 gives the full variable domain: GAGVSQSPRYKVAKRGQDVALRCDPISGHVSLFWYQQALGQGPEFLTYFQNEAQLDKSGLPSDRFFAERPEGSVSTLKIQRTQQEDSAVYLCASSTDRGDEAFFGQGTRLTVV.

This clone occurred once. V and J are TRBV18 and TRBJ1-1; D gene ambiguous. CDR1 and CDR2 (germline): KGHSH, LQKENI. Trimming removed 3 bases at V and 10 bases at J, with 18 bases between. There are 14 residues in the CDR3. The CDR3 reads CASSPVGVQWGAFF. CDR3 nucleotides: TGTGCCAGCTCACCCGTCGGGGTTCAATGGGGAGCTTTCTTT.

The chain links TRBV6-6 to TRBJ1-4, with TRBD1 as a possible D gene (6 bases). V was clipped by 6 bases and J by 4 bases, with 9 bases between them. This CDR3 has 13 residues. The V gene's germline CDR1 is MNHNY and CDR2 SVGAGI (reference sequence). The CDR3 here is CASRDRFNEKLFF. CDR3 DNA: TGTGCCAGCAGGGACAGATTTAATGAAAAACTGTTTTTT.

The chain joins TRBV27 to TRBJ2-5; TRBD2 agrees at 9 bases. With 8 bases clipped from V and 1 base from J, the junction kept 5 bases outside the gene matches. This CDR3 is 14 amino acids long. Per germline, CDR1 MNHEY and CDR2 SMNVEV (reference sequence). Here the CDR3 DNA reads TGTGCCAGCCGCGGACTAGCGATCCAAGAGACCCAGTACTTC. It specifies CASRGLAIQETQYF.

The chain uses TRBV24-1 and TRBJ2-2; D ambiguous. Trimming pared 2 bases from V and 3 bases from J, leaving 12 bases between. This CDR3 region has 16 residues. CDR1 and CDR2 from the germline V gene are KGHDR and SFDVKD. The chain's CDR3 is CATSDSNYWDTGELFF. As DNA, the CDR3 is TGTGCCACCAGTGATTCCAACTACTGGGACACCGGGGAGCTGTTTTTT.

CDR3 in amino acids: CASTPGEYNEQFF. The CDR3, as DNA: TGTGCCTCCACGCCAGGGGAGTACAATGAGCAGTTCTTC. The rearrangement links TRBV19 to TRBJ2-1, with D possibly matching TRBD1 (6 bases). V lost 11 bases and J 4 bases, leaving 15 bases between the germline ends. This CDR3 region has 13 residues. In germline, CDR1 is LNHDA, CDR2 SQIVND (reference sequence).

This chain uses TRBV19 with TRBJ1-5; D not certain. The germline CDR1 and CDR2 sequences are LNHDA and SQIVND (reference sequence). Between the trimmed V and J ends, which lost 1 base and 4 bases, there was a span of 11 bases. This CDR3 is built from 15 residues. For the CDR3, the DNA is TGTGCCAGTAGTATAGTTGGACGGACTAATCAGCCCCAGCATTTT. As protein: CASSIVGRTNQPQHF.

The chain is built from TRBV10-3 and TRBJ1-5, with D unresolved. The CDR3 totals 15 residues. Germline CDR1 reads ENHRY; CDR2 reads SYGVKD. V was shortened by 0 bases and J by 1 base, with 7 bases between the two germline ends. The CDR3 coding sequence is TGTGCCATCAGTGAGTCGGTACAGAGCAATCAGCCCCAGCATTTT. Protein: CAISESVQSNQPQHF.

The V call is TRBV24-1, the J call TRBJ2-2, with D possibly TRBD1 on 7 matching bases. Germline values: CDR1 KGHDR, CDR2 SFDVKD. V shed 6 bases and J shed 4 bases, with 14 bases lying between them. The CDR3 totals 15 residues. The CDR3 coding sequence is TGTGCCACCAGTCCACAGGGGAGGAGCACCGGGGAGCTGTTTTTT. It codes for CATSPQGRSTGELFF.

The genes are TRBV6-5 and TRBJ1-3; TRBD1 is a possible D gene (5 bases). The V gene lost 6 bases and the J gene lost 0 bases, with 12 bases spanning the gap. The germline V gene encodes CDR1 MNHEY and CDR2 SVGAGI. The CDR3 spans 15 residues. In DNA form, the CDR3 reads TGTGCCAGCAGCGAGGACGGGGGCTCTGGAAACACCATATATTTT. Its protein product is CASSEDGGSGNTIYF.

CDR3 in DNA: TGTGCCAGCAGCTTGGGGGAGGGGGATAAGTTCTTC. This codes for CASSLGEGDKFF. This rearrangement joins TRBV5-4 to TRBJ2-1; possible D gene TRBD2, 7 bases. Between the trimmed V and J ends, which lost 0 bases and 14 bases, there was a span of 12 bases. The CDR3 runs to 12 residues. Per the germline V gene, CDR1 is SGHNT and CDR2 is YYREEE (reference sequence).

The chain uses TRBV6-6 and TRBJ2-3; the D gene is possibly TRBD2 (5 bases). Trimming cost V 3 bases and J 4 bases, with 14 bases left between them. From germline, CDR1 is MNHNY and CDR2 SVGAGI (reference sequence). The CDR3 has 15 amino acids. Here the CDR3 reads CASSYPGLTADTQYF. CDR3 DNA sequence: TGTGCCAGCAGTTATCCAGGACTCACAGCAGATACGCAGTATTTT.

This clone turned up a few times. This sequence joins TRBV7-3 and TRBJ2-1, with D unclear. Looked up from germline, CDR1 is SGHTA and CDR2 is FQGTGA. Deletions cut 8 bases from V and 9 bases from J, with 5 bases between. The CDR3 has 9 amino acids. The CDR3 sequence is CASRGEQFF. CDR3 coding DNA: TGTGCCAGCCGAGGTGAGCAGTTCTTC. Full variable domain (remainder filled in from reference TRBV7-3 and TRBJ2-1): GAGVSQTPSNKVTEKGKYVELRCDPISGHTALYWYRQSLGQGPEFLIYFQGTGAADDSGLPNDRFFAVRPEGSVSTLKIQRTERGDSAVYLCASRGEQFFGPGTRLTVL.

The count of this clone is one. The chain has TRBV5-4 and TRBJ2-3, with 9 bases aligning to TRBD2. The germline V gene encodes CDR1 SGHNT and CDR2 YYREEE (reference sequence). V was clipped by 3 bases and J by 0 bases; unmatched bases: 5. The CDR3 spans 16 residues. The CDR3 region has the DNA TGTGCCAGCAGCTCCCTGACTAGCGGAAGCACAGATACGCAGTATTTT. It translates to CASSSLTSGSTDTQYF.

The J gene is TRBJ2-5, the V gene TRBV3-1 (or the pseudogene TRBV3-2); no firm D call. There are 14 residues in the CDR3. Trimming pared 3 bases from V and 3 bases from J, leaving 11 bases between. The germline gives CDR1 LGHDT, CDR2 YNNKEL (reference sequence). The CDR3 protein is CASSQVGTKETQYF. CDR3 nucleotide sequence: TGTGCCAGCAGCCAGGTCGGAACTAAAGAGACCCAGTACTTC.

The chain joins TRBV19 to TRBJ1-2; D uncertain. Between the trimmed V and J ends, which lost 5 bases and 4 bases, there was a span of 8 bases. Germline CDR1 LNHDA, CDR2 SQIVND (reference sequence). The CDR3 consists of 12 residues. CDR3 region: CASSPDFYGYTF. CDR3 DNA sequence: TGTGCCAGTAGTCCGGACTTCTATGGCTACACCTTC.

The rearrangement joins TRBV27 to TRBJ1-3; TRBD1 might be the D (6 bases). The CDR3 contains 14 residues. Between the trimmed V and J ends, which lost 2 bases and 4 bases, there was a span of 9 bases. Looked up from germline, CDR1 is MNHEY and CDR2 is SMNVEV (reference sequence). In DNA, the CDR3 is TGTGCCAGCAGTTTACAGGGGAGAGGAAACACCATATATTTT. Its protein is CASSLQGRGNTIYF.

This chain joins TRBV27 and TRBJ2-7, with 10 positions matching TRBD1. The CDR3 consists of 14 residues. The V gene's germline CDR1 is MNHEY and CDR2 SMNVEV (reference sequence). With 5 bases clipped from V and 4 bases from J, the junction kept 5 bases outside the gene matches. Here the CDR3 DNA reads TGTGCCAGCAGTCTCGGGACAGGGGTGTACGAGCAGTACTTC. Translating gives CASSLGTGVYEQYF.

The rearrangement links TRBV6-5 to TRBJ1-1; the D gene is possibly TRBD1 (5 bases). Trimming removed 5 bases from V and 3 bases from J, with 10 bases in between. The CDR3 is 13 amino acids. Germline V CDR1 and CDR2: MNHEY, SVGAGI. Here the CDR3 DNA reads TGTGCCAGCAGTCCAGGGCCCGACACTGAAGCTTTCTTT. Translation: CASSPGPDTEAFF.

The chain is built from TRBV6-2 or TRBV6-3 and TRBJ1-5; 8 bases are a match to TRBD1. CDR1 is MNHEY, CDR2 SVGEGT, per germline. The CDR3 is 15 amino acids. V lost 4 bases, J lost 1 base, and 3 bases stayed unmatched. CDR3 in DNA: TGTGCCAGCAGTTTCGGGACAGGAAGCAATCAGCCCCAGCATTTT. Amino acids: CASSFGTGSNQPQHF.

V gene TRBV7-9 combines with J gene TRBJ2-4, with 9 bases that match TRBD2. The ends lost 7 bases at V and 4 bases at J; junction bases unmatched: 11. In germline, CDR1 is SEHNR, CDR2 FQNEAQ (reference sequence). There are 16 residues in the CDR3. The CDR3 here is CASTHWAGGAKNIQYF. In DNA, the CDR3 is TGTGCCAGCACCCATTGGGCGGGGGGGGCGAAAAACATTCAGTACTTC.

The rearrangement joins TRBV6-5 to TRBJ2-3; no clear D gene. This CDR3 spans 10 amino acids. Trimming shortened V by 8 bases and J by 6 bases, and 6 bases separated the two germline ends. Germline CDR1 is MNHEY and CDR2 is SVGAGI. CDR3 sequence reads: CASGSDTQYF. The CDR3 bases are TGTGCCAGCGGTAGTGATACGCAGTATTTT.